The 14 T cell receptor beta chains in this list originate from one sample, sequenced in a study of T cell responses to AZD1222 COVID-19 vaccine. The assay was immunoSEQ multiplex PCR, and TCRdb's table has in-frame clones only and misses some. The sample consists of approximately 82,000 clones, roughly 92% of them appearing once. The material sequenced was peripheral blood, taken 28 days after the second AZD1222 dose. The receptors derive from an adult who received the AZD1222 COVID-19 vaccine.

The chain employs TRBV3-1 (or the pseudogene TRBV3-2) and TRBJ1-1; D not resolved. Germline CDR1 reads LGHDT; CDR2 reads YNNKEL (reference sequence). The V end lost 3 bases, the J end lost 1 base, and 15 bases lay between the germline ends. The CDR3 contains 16 residues. As DNA, the CDR3 is TGTGCCAGCAGCCAGGGCCCCGGCCGGGGGAACACTGAAGCTTTCTTT. Its translation: CASSQGPGRGNTEAFF.

This clone was picked up a small number of times. The chain combines TRBV5-1 with TRBJ1-6; D perhaps matches TRBD1 (5 bases). V was trimmed by 4 bases and J by 0 bases, leaving 11 bases between them. This CDR3 contains 16 residues. Germline CDR1 reads SGHRS; CDR2 reads YFSETQ. The DNA of the CDR3 is TGCGCCAGCAGCCTAGCAGGGAGCTCCTATAATTCACCCCTCCACTTT. This sequence encodes CASSLAGSSYNSPLHF. Using reference TRBV5-1 and TRBJ1-6 for the parts outside the CDR3, the full variable domain is KAGVTQTPRYLIKTRGQQVTLSCSPISGHRSVSWYQQTPGQGLQFLFEYFSETQRNKGNFPGRFSGRQFSNSRSEMNVSTLELGDSALYLCASSLAGSSYNSPLHFGNGTRLTVT.

The V gene is TRBV27, the J gene TRBJ1-1; D is unresolved. Germline CDR1 is MNHEY and CDR2 is SMNVEV (reference sequence). The ends were cut back, 0 bases at V and 4 bases at J, with 15 bases in the middle. The CDR3 runs to 16 residues. The CDR3: CASSLSFKGSGTEAFF. The CDR3 DNA reads as TGTGCCAGCAGTTTATCGTTTAAAGGTTCGGGCACTGAAGCTTTCTTT.

The chain carries TRBV5-1 and TRBJ2-2; D uncertain. Germline CDR1 reads SGHRS; CDR2 reads YFSETQ. The CDR3 is 12 residues long. Trimming took 10 bases from V and 1 from J, leaving 8 bases between them. CDR3 DNA: TGCGCCTCCGGCAGGAACACCGGGGAGCTGTTTTTT. This codes for CASGRNTGELFF.

The chain joins TRBV30 to TRBJ2-1; tentatively, D is TRBD1 or TRBD2 (5 bases each). From germline, CDR1 is GTSNPN and CDR2 SVGIG (reference sequence). Trimming took 3 bases from V and 5 from J, leaving 11 bases between them. The CDR3 is 13 amino acids. CDR3 protein: CAWSPGANNEQFF. The CDR3 coding sequence is TGTGCCTGGAGCCCCGGGGCCAACAATGAGCAGTTCTTC.

The V and J genes are TRBV12-3 or TRBV12-4 and TRBJ2-5; 9 bases align to TRBD1. The CDR3 contains 13 residues. V was clipped by 5 bases and J by 5 bases; unmatched bases: 3. CDR3 nucleotide sequence: TGTGCCAGCAGTCCAGGACAGGGGGAGACCCAGTACTTC. This sequence encodes CASSPGQGETQYF.

J is TRBJ1-6 and V is TRBV6-5, with D uncertain. This CDR3 has 14 amino acids. Germline-derived CDR1 and CDR2 are MNHEY and SVGAGI. V lost 6 bases, J lost 4 bases, and 10 bases lay in between. CDR3 sequence: CASRREQYNSPLHF. The CDR3 coding sequence is TGTGCCAGCAGGCGGGAGCAGTATAATTCACCCCTCCACTTT.

The chain has TRBV30 and TRBJ1-2; 7 positions match TRBD1. Germline CDR1 reads GTSNPN; CDR2 reads SVGIG (reference sequence). The CDR3 is 15 residues long. V lost 2 bases to trimming and J lost 1 base; unmatched junction nucleotides: 7. In DNA, the CDR3 is TGTGCCTGGAGTTTACAGGGGATCTATAACTATGGCTACACCTTC. Protein sequence: CAWSLQGIYNYGYTF.

V usage is TRBV7-3 and J usage is TRBJ1-2; D is ambiguous. The CDR3 loop spans 13 amino acids. V was cut by 4 bases and J by 8 bases, with 14 bases left in between. CDR1 and CDR2 (germline): SGHTA, FQGTGA. The CDR3 DNA is TGTGCCAGCAGCTCAACGCGGCAGCAAGGCTACACCTTC. As protein: CASSSTRQQGYTF.

This chain connects TRBV9 to TRBJ1-1, with a possible D match to TRBD1 (6 bases). Germline loops: CDR1 SGDLS, CDR2 YYNGEE. This CDR3 spans 16 amino acids. Trimming took off 4 bases at V and 2 bases at J, with 18 bases between the two ends. The CDR3 sequence: CASSTPGGASNTEAFF. As DNA, the CDR3 is TGTGCCAGCAGCACCCCCGGGGGGGCGAGCAACACTGAAGCTTTCTTT.

The rearrangement links TRBV13 to TRBJ2-7; 11 bases match TRBD1. The V gene's germline CDR1 is PRHDT and CDR2 FYEKMQ (reference sequence). V was pared by 4 bases and J by 3 bases, with 5 bases of the junction left unmatched. CDR3 length: 15 residues. DNA for the CDR3: TGTGCCAGCAGCTACCCCGGGACAGGGGGCTACGAGCAGTACTTC. Amino acids: CASSYPGTGGYEQYF.

This clone was counted a single time. V gene TRBV19 combines with J gene TRBJ1-5; 7 nucleotides line up with TRBD1. Germline trimming cut 3 bases from V and 2 bases from J; bases unmatched to any gene: 7. This CDR3 region has 16 residues. The germline CDR1 and CDR2 sequences are LNHDA and SQIVND (reference sequence). The CDR3 coding sequence is TGTGCCAGTAGTATTATCCGACAGGGTGGCAATCAGCCCCAGCATTTT. Protein product: CASSIIRQGGNQPQHF.

The rearrangement links TRBV11-2 to TRBJ2-1, with D perhaps matching TRBD1 or TRBD2 (6 bases each). Trimming took off 5 bases at V and 8 bases at J, with 22 bases between the two ends. The CDR3 consists of 16 residues. Germline values: CDR1 SGHAT, CDR2 FQNNGV. The CDR3 DNA reads as TGTGCCAGCAGCATGGAGGGACGTACAGGGAGCGATGAGCAGTTCTTC. Translation: CASSMEGRTGSDEQFF.

J is TRBJ1-1 and V is TRBV30, with D perhaps matching TRBD1 (5 bases). From germline, CDR1 is GTSNPN and CDR2 SVGIG (reference sequence). The length of the CDR3 is 13 residues. V was shortened by 8 bases and J by 0 bases, with 13 bases between the two germline ends. CDR3 residues: CAGSRGVNTEAFF. The CDR3 DNA reads TGTGCCGGTTCACGGGGGGTGAACACTGAAGCTTTCTTT.